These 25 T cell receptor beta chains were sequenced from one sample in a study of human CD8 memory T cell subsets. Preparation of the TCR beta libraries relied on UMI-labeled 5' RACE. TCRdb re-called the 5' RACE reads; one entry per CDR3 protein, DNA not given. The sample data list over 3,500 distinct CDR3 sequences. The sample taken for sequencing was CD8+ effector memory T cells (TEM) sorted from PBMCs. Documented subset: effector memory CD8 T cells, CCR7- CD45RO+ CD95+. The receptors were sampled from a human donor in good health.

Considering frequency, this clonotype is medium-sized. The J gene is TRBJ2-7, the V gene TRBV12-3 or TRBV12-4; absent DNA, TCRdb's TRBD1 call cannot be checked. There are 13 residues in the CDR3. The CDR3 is CASQQAASYEQYF.

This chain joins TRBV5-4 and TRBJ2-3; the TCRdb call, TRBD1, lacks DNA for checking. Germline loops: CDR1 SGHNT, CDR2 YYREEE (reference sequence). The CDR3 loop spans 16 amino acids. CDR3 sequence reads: CASSEGAGAHTDTQYF.

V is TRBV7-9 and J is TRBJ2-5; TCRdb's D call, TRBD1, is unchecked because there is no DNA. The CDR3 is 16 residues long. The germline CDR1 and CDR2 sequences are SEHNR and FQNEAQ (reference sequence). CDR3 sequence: CASSAPVGGNQETQYF.

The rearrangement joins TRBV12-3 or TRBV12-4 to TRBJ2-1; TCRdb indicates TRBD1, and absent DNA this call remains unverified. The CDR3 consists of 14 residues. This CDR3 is CASETGPPYNEQFF.

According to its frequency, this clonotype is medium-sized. CDR3 loop: CSARGTGEQETQYF. The chain couples TRBV20-1 to TRBJ2-5; TCRdb designates TRBD1, a call that cannot be tested without DNA. CDR1 and CDR2 (germline): DFQATT, SNEGSKA (reference sequence). This CDR3 has 14 residues.

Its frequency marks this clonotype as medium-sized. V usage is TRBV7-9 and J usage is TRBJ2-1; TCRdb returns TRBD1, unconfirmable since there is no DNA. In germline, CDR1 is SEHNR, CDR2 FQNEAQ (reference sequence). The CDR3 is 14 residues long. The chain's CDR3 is CASSPRRTGDEQFF.

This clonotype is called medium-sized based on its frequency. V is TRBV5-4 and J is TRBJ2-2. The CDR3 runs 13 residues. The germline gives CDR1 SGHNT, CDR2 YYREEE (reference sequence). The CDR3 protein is CASREHSTGELFF. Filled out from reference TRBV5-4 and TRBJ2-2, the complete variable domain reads ETGVTQSPTHLIKTRGQQVTLRCSSQSGHNTVSWYQQALGQGPQFIFQYYREEENGRGNFPPRFSGLQFPNYSSELNVNALELDDSALYLCASREHSTGELFFGEGSRLTVL.

The CDR3 is CASNLFYSGHTQYF. The V call is TRBV5-1, the J call TRBJ2-3; TCRdb returns TRBD1, unconfirmable since there is no DNA. The CDR3 is 14 amino acids. Germline V gene sequence: CDR1 SGHRS, CDR2 YFSETQ.

CDR3 loop: CASSPRGGPSANYGYTF. The J gene is TRBJ1-2, the V gene TRBV4-1; TCRdb picks TRBD1, but there is no DNA to check that call. From germline, CDR1 is MGHRA and CDR2 YSYEKL. The CDR3 extends over 17 amino acids.

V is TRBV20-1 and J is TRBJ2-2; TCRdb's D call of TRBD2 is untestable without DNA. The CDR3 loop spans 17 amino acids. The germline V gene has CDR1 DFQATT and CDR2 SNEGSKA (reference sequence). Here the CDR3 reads CSARDPLLTGETGELFF.

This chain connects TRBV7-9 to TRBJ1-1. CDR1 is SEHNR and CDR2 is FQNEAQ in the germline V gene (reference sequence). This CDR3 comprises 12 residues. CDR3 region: CASSFSPAEAFF.

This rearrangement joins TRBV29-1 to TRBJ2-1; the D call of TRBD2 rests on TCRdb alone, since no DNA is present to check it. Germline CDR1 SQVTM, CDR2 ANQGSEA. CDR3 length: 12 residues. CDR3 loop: CSVVASGTEQFF.

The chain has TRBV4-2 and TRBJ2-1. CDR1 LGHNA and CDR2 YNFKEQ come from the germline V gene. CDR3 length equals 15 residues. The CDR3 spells CASSQDLMLYNEQFF.

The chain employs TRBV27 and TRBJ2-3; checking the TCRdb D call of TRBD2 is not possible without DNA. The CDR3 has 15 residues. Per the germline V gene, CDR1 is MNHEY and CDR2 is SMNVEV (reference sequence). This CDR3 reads CASSLSSGGTDTQYF.

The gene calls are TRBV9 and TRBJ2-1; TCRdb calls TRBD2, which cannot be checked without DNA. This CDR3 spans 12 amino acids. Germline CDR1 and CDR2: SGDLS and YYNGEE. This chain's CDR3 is CASSPRVDEQFF.

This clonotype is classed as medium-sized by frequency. CDR3 sequence: CASSAGHKYGYTF. This chain connects TRBV9 to TRBJ1-2; no DNA is available, so the TRBD1 call from TCRdb remains unchecked. The CDR3 runs 13 residues. CDR1 SGDLS and CDR2 YYNGEE come from the germline V gene.

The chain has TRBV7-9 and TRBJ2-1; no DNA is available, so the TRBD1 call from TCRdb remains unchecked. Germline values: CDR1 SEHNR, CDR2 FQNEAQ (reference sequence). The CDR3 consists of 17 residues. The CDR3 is CASSLEEVGQGNNEQFF. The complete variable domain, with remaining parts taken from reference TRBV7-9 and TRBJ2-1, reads DTGVSQNPRHKITKRGQNVTFRCDPISEHNRLYWYRQTLGQGPEFLTYFQNEAQLEKSRLLSDRFSAERPKGSFSTLEIQRTEQGDSAMYLCASSLEEVGQGNNEQFFGPGTRLTVL.

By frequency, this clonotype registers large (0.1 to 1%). The CDR3 loop is CASSSRTGHDTIYF. The J gene is TRBJ1-3, the V gene TRBV7-9; TCRdb indicates TRBD1, and absent DNA this call remains unverified. This CDR3 spans 14 amino acids. Germline V gene data show CDR1 as SEHNR and CDR2 as FQNEAQ (reference sequence).

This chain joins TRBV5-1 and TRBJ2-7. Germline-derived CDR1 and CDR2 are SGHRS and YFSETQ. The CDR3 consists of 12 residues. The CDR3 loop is CASSLSGTEIYF. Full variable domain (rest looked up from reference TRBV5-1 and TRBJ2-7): KAGVTQTPRYLIKTRGQQVTLSCSPISGHRSVSWYQQTPGQGLQFLFEYFSETQRNKGNFPGRFSGRQFSNSRSEMNVSTLELGDSALYLCASSLSGTEIYFGPGTRLTVT.

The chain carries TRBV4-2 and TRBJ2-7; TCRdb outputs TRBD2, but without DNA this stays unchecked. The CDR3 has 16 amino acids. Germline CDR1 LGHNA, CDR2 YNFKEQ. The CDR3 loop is CASSQDGTSASGEQYF.

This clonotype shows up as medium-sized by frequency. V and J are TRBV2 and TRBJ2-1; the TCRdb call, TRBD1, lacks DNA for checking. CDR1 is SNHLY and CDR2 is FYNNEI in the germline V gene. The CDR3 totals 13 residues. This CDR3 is CASSALQYDEQFF.

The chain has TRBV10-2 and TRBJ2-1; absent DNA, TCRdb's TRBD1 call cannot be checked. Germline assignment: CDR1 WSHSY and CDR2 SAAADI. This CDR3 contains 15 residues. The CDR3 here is CASSGTGDSYNEQFF.

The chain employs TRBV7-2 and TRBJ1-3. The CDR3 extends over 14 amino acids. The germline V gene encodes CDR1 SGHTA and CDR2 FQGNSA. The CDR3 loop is CASSLEGSGNTIYF.

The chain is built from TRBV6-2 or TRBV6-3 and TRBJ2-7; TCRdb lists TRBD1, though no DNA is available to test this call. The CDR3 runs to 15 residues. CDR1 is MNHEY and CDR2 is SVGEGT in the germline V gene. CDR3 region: CASSRQGQGGYEQYF.

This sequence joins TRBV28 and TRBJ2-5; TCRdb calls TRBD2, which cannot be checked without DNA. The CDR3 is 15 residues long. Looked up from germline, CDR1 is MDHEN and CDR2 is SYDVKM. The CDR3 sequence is CASSLVGDYGETQYF.